Below, one T cell receptor beta chain is given with its context. Its antigen is as yet unknown. This sample is part of a study of beta chain features in type 1 diabetes. Sorted populations were all over 95% pure. The length of the CDR3 is 15 residues. The ends lost 4 bases at V and 4 bases at J; junction bases unmatched: 6. Germline-derived CDR1 and CDR2 are SGHNT and YYREEE (reference sequence). Expressed TCRB transcripts were sequenced because the entire RNA isolate underwent reverse transcription. The protocol was immunoSEQ multiplex PCR, while the TCRdb copy is restricted to in-frame clones and leaves out a portion. The data contain 110,000 to 150,000 clones, 6.9% of them singletons. Regarding the study as a whole: TCRB CDR3 length was moderately but significantly reduced in all four CD4+ subsets of Type 1 diabetes patients. Equally in patients and controls, shorter templates might have been favored by PCR.

V is TRBV5-4 and J is TRBJ1-4; the match to TRBD1 covers 8 bases. Sequencing was done on a sample of central memory CD4+ T cells from blood. The TCR comes from a young woman in good health. CDR3 amino acids: CASSQRQGSNEKLFF. CDR3 bases: TGTGCCAGCAGCCAAAGACAGGGGAGTAATGAAAAACTGTTTTTT.